This T cell receptor (beta chain) was documented in a study of CD8+ T cells in alopecia areata. Notes on the study in general: Scalp specimens additionally yield sequences from normal skin's resident alphabeta T cells.

Researchers gathered lesional scalp punch biopsies and peripheral blood from patients with alopecia areata. The germline gives CDR1 WSHSY, CDR2 SAAADI. CDR3 length: 19 amino acids. The V gene end was trimmed by 3 bases and the J gene end by 0 bases; junction bases not matched to a gene: 8. Comment on this clone: Its antigen is undetermined.

Following extraction, RNA underwent reverse transcription to cDNA, which served as the sequencing template. Measured with immunoSEQ multiplex PCR; TCRdb has only the in-frame clones, and not every one. Of 25,000 to 40,000 clones listed, about 74% are singletons. The sequence was obtained from a human donor with alopecia areata. The sample was NKG2D-low CD8+ T cells sorted from blood. This chain connects TRBV10-2 to TRBJ2-6; 10 bases are a match to TRBD2. CDR3 DNA: TGCGCCAGCAGTGACGCGTCTAGCGGGAGTTCCTCTGGGGCCAACGTCCTGACTTTC. Amino acid sequence: CASSDASSGSSSGANVLTF.